The 24 T cell receptor beta chains in this list originate from one sample, sequenced in a study of cytomegalovirus exposure and HLA in healthy donors. The PCR ran on 60 Vbeta and 13 Jbeta primers. Sequenced by immunoSEQ multiplex PCR; TCRdb stores in-frame clones only, minus some. The data show about 150,000 clones, with about 76% seen just once and roughly 4% held by the top ten. The material sequenced was PBMCs. These receptors came from a human donor in good health.

This chain uses TRBV11-2 with TRBJ2-2, with 13 bases that match TRBD2. Germline-derived CDR1 and CDR2 are SGHAT and FQNNGV. There are 19 residues in the CDR3. Trimming at V came to 6 bases and at J to 5 bases, leaving 15 bases not matched to a gene. CDR3 loop: CASRPLELAGGPGTGELFF. As DNA, the CDR3 is TGTGCCAGCAGGCCATTGGAACTAGCGGGAGGGCCGGGTACCGGGGAGCTGTTTTTT.

The chain couples TRBV15 to TRBJ2-2; TRBD2 matches 7 bases. J was trimmed by 5 bases and V by 0 bases; bases with no gene match: 3. Germline V gene sequence: CDR1 LNHNV, CDR2 YYDKDF (reference sequence). This CDR3 has 15 residues. Written as DNA, the CDR3 is TGTGCCACCAGCAGAGATATGGGAGGGACCGGGGAGCTGTTTTTT. It encodes CATSRDMGGTGELFF.

The CDR3: CATRLTSGPYNEQFF. The CDR3, as DNA: TGTGCCACTCGTTTGACTAGCGGCCCTTACAATGAGCAGTTCTTC. The chain couples TRBV6-5 to TRBJ2-1, with 9 bases fitting TRBD2. The CDR3 spans 15 residues. Germline CDR1 and CDR2: MNHEY and SVGAGI. The V segment lost 10 bases and the J segment 4 bases; nucleotides outside the gene matches: 11.

V usage is TRBV5-1 and J usage is TRBJ1-2; 8 nucleotides align to TRBD1. Trimming removed 4 bases from V and 8 bases from J; junction bases left unmatched: 4. Germline assignment: CDR1 SGHRS and CDR2 YFSETQ. The CDR3 is made up of 12 amino acids. The CDR3: CASSPDRAGYTF. CDR3 in DNA: TGCGCCAGCAGCCCGGACAGGGCAGGCTACACCTTC. The full variable domain, its missing parts supplied by reference TRBV5-1 and TRBJ1-2, is KAGVTQTPRYLIKTRGQQVTLSCSPISGHRSVSWYQQTPGQGLQFLFEYFSETQRNKGNFPGRFSGRQFSNSRSEMNVSTLELGDSALYLCASSPDRAGYTFGSGTRLTVV.

The gene calls are TRBV13 and TRBJ2-1; 9 bases line up with TRBD2. The CDR3 is 16 amino acids. The V gene end was trimmed by 5 bases and the J gene end by 5 bases; junction bases not matched to a gene: 10. From germline, CDR1 is PRHDT and CDR2 FYEKMQ (reference sequence). The CDR3 region is CASSISGTSYNNEQFF. For the CDR3, the DNA is TGTGCCAGCAGCATCTCCGGGACTAGCTATAACAATGAGCAGTTCTTC.

The chain combines TRBV25-1 with TRBJ1-2; 8 bases match TRBD1. The V and J ends lost 8 bases and 7 bases, in that order; junction bases with no gene match: 15. Germline V gives CDR1 MGHDK, CDR2 SYGVNS. The CDR3 runs to 15 residues. CDR3 coding DNA: TGTGCCAGCTACGGAACCCTCGGACAGGGAAGTGGCTACACCTTC. As protein: CASYGTLGQGSGYTF.

The V gene is TRBV28, the J gene TRBJ2-7; D is unresolved. CDR1 MDHEN and CDR2 SYDVKM come from the germline V gene. Trimming stripped 1 base from V and 0 bases from J, with 4 bases between. The CDR3 has 13 residues. CDR3 in amino acids: CASSLSVSYEQYF. The CDR3 nucleotides are TGTGCCAGCAGTTTATCAGTCTCCTACGAGCAGTACTTC.

The J gene is TRBJ2-2, the V gene TRBV27; 9 bases line up with TRBD1. With 7 bases clipped from V and 8 bases from J, the junction kept 5 bases outside the gene matches. In germline, CDR1 is MNHEY, CDR2 SMNVEV (reference sequence). The CDR3 has 13 residues. CDR3 region: CASNRQGVGELFF. For the CDR3, the DNA is TGTGCCAGCAATCGACAGGGGGTGGGGGAGCTGTTTTTT.

The CDR3 DNA sequence: TGTGCCACCAGCTACTCCAGCGGGGGGGCTGGGTCCTACAATGAGCAGTTCTTC. Its translation: CATSYSSGGAGSYNEQFF. This chain uses TRBV15 with TRBJ2-1; the match to TRBD2 covers 10 bases. J was trimmed by 1 base and V by 5 bases; bases with no gene match: 11. CDR3 length: 18 amino acids. Germline assignment: CDR1 LNHNV and CDR2 YYDKDF (reference sequence).

The V and J genes are TRBV25-1 and TRBJ2-1; 10 bases are a match to TRBD1. The germline V gene has CDR1 MGHDK and CDR2 SYGVNS. The CDR3 totals 15 residues. Germline trimming cut 1 base from V and 6 bases from J; bases unmatched to any gene: 3. This chain's CDR3 is CASSEWTGGSNEQFF. The DNA of the CDR3 is TGTGCCAGCAGTGAATGGACAGGGGGTAGCAATGAGCAGTTCTTC.

CDR3 DNA sequence: TGTGCCACCAGCAGAGATCAGCGATTTAACACTGAAGCTTTCTTT. It is translated as CATSRDQRFNTEAFF. The J gene is TRBJ1-1, the V gene TRBV15; D is ambiguous. CDR3 length equals 15 residues. From germline, CDR1 is LNHNV and CDR2 YYDKDF (reference sequence). V dropped 0 bases and J dropped 2 bases, with 10 bases sitting between them.

The V and J genes are TRBV19 and TRBJ2-7; 8 bases match TRBD2. This CDR3 is built from 15 residues. V gave up 4 bases and J gave up 3 bases; unmatched junction bases: 8. Germline values: CDR1 LNHDA, CDR2 SQIVND (reference sequence). The CDR3 here is CASSRVTSGLYEQYF. CDR3 nucleotides: TGTGCCAGTAGTAGAGTAACTAGCGGCCTCTACGAGCAGTACTTC.

This clone has just one count. A junction end diverges from the germline sequence, so it may reflect a read error. The J gene is TRBJ1-2, the V gene TRBV14, with D perhaps TRBD1 (6 bases). The CDR3 length is 13 residues. Germline V gene sequence: CDR1 SGHDN, CDR2 FVKESK. The CDR3 nucleotides read TGTGCCAGCAGGAGAACAGGGAGTAATGGCTACCCCTTC. Amino acids: CASRRTGSNGYPF.

This chain joins TRBV11-2 and TRBJ2-1; TRBD2 aligns across 13 bases. From germline, CDR1 is SGHAT and CDR2 FQNNGV. V trimming: 4 bases; J trimming: 1 base; junction bases outside the gene matches: 4. CDR3 length: 17 residues. The CDR3 DNA reads TGTGCCAGCAGCTCGAGGACTAGCGGGGGTTCCTACAATGAGCAGTTCTTC. This translates into CASSSRTSGGSYNEQFF.

This clone turned up a few times. The genes are TRBV6-1 and TRBJ2-7; tentative D call: TRBD2 (6 bases). Germline V gene data show CDR1 as MNHNS and CDR2 as SASEGT. V was trimmed by 7 bases and J by 3 bases, leaving 16 bases between them. CDR3 length equals 14 residues. The CDR3 loop reads CASIPGGSYYEQYF. For the CDR3, the DNA is TGTGCCAGCATTCCCGGAGGGTCTTACTACGAGCAGTACTTC.

The chain employs TRBV28 and TRBJ2-1; D is possibly TRBD1 (6 bases). The CDR3 has 12 amino acids. Between the trimmed V and J ends, which lost 6 bases and 6 bases, there was a span of 9 bases. Germline-derived CDR1 and CDR2 are MDHEN and SYDVKM. The CDR3 reads CASSWTVNEQFF. CDR3 coding DNA: TGTGCCAGCAGCTGGACAGTCAATGAGCAGTTCTTC.

The chain is built from TRBV9 and TRBJ1-5, with D possibly TRBD1 on 5 matching bases. The CDR3 length is 15 residues. Deletions cut 4 bases from V and 0 bases from J, with 11 bases between. Germline CDR1 SGDLS, CDR2 YYNGEE. DNA for the CDR3: TGTGCCAGCAGCTTAGACAGTTATAGCAATCAGCCCCAGCATTTT. This encodes CASSLDSYSNQPQHF.

The gene calls are TRBV7-6 and TRBJ1-1; possible D gene TRBD1, 5 bases. V lost 1 base to trimming and J lost 0 bases, with 9 bases between them. The CDR3 covers 15 residues. Germline CDR1 SGHVS, CDR2 FNYEAQ. CDR3 DNA: TGTGCCAGCAGCTTAGGGACAAACATGAACACTGAAGCTTTCTTT. As protein: CASSLGTNMNTEAFF.

The rearrangement uses TRBV30 and TRBJ2-5; 10 bases align to TRBD1. The V and J ends lost 6 bases and 1 base, in that order; junction bases with no gene match: 2. Per germline, CDR1 GTSNPN and CDR2 SVGIG (reference sequence). The CDR3 contains 13 residues. CDR3: CACRTGGQETQYF. Written as DNA, the CDR3 is TGTGCCTGCCGGACAGGGGGCCAAGAGACCCAGTACTTC.

V usage is TRBV5-4 and J usage is TRBJ2-6, with 9 bases matching TRBD2. The germline CDR1 and CDR2 sequences are SGHNT and YYREEE (reference sequence). V shed 2 bases, J shed 2 bases, and the junction held 5 bases outside the gene matches. This CDR3 is built from 17 residues. CDR3 in amino acids: CASSFPSGNAGANVLTF. Written as DNA, the CDR3 is TGTGCCAGCAGCTTCCCTAGCGGGAATGCTGGGGCCAACGTCCTGACTTTC.

The rearrangement uses TRBV6-4 and TRBJ1-6, with TRBD1 matching over 8 bases. The CDR3 covers 14 residues. The V and J ends lost 4 bases and 7 bases, in that order; junction bases with no gene match: 3. Per the germline V gene, CDR1 is MRHNA and CDR2 is SNTAGT. The CDR3 sequence: CASSARQGNSPLHF. CDR3 nucleotide sequence: TGTGCCAGCAGTGCCCGACAGGGGAATTCACCCCTCCACTTT.

The chain links TRBV10-1 to TRBJ2-1; 9 bases are shared with TRBD1. V lost 0 bases to trimming and J lost 4 bases; unmatched junction nucleotides: 7. The CDR3 sequence is 17 residues long. Germline V lookup: CDR1 WNHNN, CDR2 SYGVQD (reference sequence). CDR3 amino acids: CASSESPRDREYNEQFF. The CDR3 nucleotides are TGCGCCAGCAGTGAGTCGCCTCGGGACAGGGAATACAATGAGCAGTTCTTC.

This clone has only one observation. The chain is built from TRBV30 and TRBJ1-2, with a weak D call TRBD1 (5 bases). CDR1 and CDR2 from the germline V gene are GTSNPN and SVGIG (reference sequence). This CDR3 spans 13 amino acids. The V and J ends lost 0 bases and 6 bases respectively, with 11 bases between them. CDR3 coding DNA: TGTGCCTGGAGTGTATCTCGGGGGGATGGCTACACCTTC. Residues: CAWSVSRGDGYTF.

The rearrangement uses TRBV10-1 and TRBJ1-1; D is perhaps TRBD1 (5 bases). CDR1 and CDR2 (germline): WNHNN, SYGVQD (reference sequence). The V gene lost 6 bases and the J gene lost 0 bases, with 8 bases spanning the gap. This CDR3 is 13 amino acids long. CDR3 bases: TGCGCCAGCAGACGACAGTTGAACACTGAAGCTTTCTTT. Its protein product is CASRRQLNTEAFF.